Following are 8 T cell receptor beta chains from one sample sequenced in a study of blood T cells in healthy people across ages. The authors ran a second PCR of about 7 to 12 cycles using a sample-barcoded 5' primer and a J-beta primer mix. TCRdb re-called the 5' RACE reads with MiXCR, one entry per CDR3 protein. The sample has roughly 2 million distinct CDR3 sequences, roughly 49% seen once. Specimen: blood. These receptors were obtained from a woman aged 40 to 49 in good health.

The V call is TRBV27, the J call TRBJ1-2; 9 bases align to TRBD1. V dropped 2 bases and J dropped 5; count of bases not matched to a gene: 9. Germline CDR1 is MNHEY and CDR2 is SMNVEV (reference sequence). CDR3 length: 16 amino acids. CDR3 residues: CASSLLTGGRRYGYTF. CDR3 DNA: TGTGCCAGCAGTTTACTAACAGGGGGCCGGCGGTATGGCTACACCTTC.

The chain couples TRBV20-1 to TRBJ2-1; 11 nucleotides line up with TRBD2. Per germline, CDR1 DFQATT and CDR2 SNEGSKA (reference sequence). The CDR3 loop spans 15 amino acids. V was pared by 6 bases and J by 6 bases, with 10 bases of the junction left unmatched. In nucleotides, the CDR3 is TGCAGTGCCATTGTAGCGGGGGGGCCTTGCAATGAGCAGTTCTTC. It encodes CSAIVAGGPCNEQFF.

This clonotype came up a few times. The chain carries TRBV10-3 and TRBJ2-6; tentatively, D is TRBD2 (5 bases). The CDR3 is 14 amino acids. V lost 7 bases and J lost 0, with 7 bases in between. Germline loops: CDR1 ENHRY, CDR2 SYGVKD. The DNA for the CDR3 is TGTGCCATCACCCGGGGCTCTGGGGCCAACGTCCTGACTTTC. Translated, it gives CAITRGSGANVLTF.

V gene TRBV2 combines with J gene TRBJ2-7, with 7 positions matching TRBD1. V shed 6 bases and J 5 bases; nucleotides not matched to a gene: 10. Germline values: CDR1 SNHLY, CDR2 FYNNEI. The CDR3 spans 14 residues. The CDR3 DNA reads TGTGCCAGCAGCACCGGGACAGCACCCCACGAGCAGTACTTC. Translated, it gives CASSTGTAPHEQYF.

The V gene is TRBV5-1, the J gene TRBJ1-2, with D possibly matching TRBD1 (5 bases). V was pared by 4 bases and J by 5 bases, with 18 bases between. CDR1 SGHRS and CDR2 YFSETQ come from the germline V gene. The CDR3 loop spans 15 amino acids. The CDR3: CASSLTEGSMYGYTF. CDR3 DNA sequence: TGCGCCAGCAGCCTTACAGAGGGGTCTATGTATGGCTACACCTTC.

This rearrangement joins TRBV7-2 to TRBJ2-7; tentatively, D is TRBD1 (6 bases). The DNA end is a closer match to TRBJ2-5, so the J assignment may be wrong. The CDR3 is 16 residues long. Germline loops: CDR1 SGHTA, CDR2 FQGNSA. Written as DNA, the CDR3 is TGTGCCAGCAGCCACTCATCGGACAGCAATCAAGAGACCCAGTACTTC. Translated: CASSHSSDSNQETQYF.

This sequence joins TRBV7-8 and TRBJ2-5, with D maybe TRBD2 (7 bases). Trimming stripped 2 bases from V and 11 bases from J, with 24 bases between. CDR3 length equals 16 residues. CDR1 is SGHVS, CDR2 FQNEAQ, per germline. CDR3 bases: TGTGCCAGCAGCTTACTACCAGCGGGGACCAGGGGTGAGCAGTACTTC. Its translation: CASSLLPAGTRGEQYF.

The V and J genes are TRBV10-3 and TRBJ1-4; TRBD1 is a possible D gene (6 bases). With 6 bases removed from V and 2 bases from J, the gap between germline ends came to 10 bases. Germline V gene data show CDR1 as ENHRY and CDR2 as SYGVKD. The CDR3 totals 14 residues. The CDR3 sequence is CAIRDQGTNEKLFF. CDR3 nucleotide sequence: TGTGCCATCAGAGACCAGGGGACTAATGAAAAACTGTTTTTT.